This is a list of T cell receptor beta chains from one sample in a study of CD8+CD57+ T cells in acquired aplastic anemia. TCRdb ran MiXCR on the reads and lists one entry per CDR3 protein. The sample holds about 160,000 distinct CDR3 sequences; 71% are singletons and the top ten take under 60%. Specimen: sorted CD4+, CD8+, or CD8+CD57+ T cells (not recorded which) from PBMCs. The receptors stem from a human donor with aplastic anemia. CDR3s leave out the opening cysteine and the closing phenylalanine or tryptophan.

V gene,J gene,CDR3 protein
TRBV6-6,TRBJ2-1,ASSYSSSGGTYNEQF
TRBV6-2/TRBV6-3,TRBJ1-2,ASSYSYGYT
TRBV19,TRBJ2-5,ASSMTSGQETQY
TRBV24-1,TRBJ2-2,ATGTSGSPGELF
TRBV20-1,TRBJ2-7,SARDHRGHEQY
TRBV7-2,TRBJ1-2,ASSGRDRRSNYGYT
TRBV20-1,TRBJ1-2,SASGGGYGYT
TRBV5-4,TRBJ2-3,ASSLGGKRPPDTQY
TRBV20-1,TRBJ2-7,SARDTAAEQY
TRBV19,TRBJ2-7,ASSERGHYEQY
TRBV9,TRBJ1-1,ASSASGQHTEAF
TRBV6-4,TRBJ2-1,ASSDSVGSSTDTQF
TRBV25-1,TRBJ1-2,ASSDRYGLYGYT
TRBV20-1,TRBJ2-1,SASRLASSYNEQF
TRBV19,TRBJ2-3,ASRLAGVGYQY
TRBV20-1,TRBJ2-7,SARRTGSYEQY
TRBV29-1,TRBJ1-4,SVALGTTEKLF
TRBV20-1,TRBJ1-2,SARTGRSYGYT
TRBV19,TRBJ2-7,ASSIGTNEQY
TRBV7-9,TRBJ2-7,ASSVTYGGNSYEQY
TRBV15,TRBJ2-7,ATSSEFSGTSYYEQY
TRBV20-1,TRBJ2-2,SARNAREDTGELF
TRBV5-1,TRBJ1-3,ASSLGGGNTIY
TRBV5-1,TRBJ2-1,ASHSYNEQF
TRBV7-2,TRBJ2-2,ASSLAGQKNTGELF
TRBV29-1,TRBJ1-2,SVEDTYYGYT
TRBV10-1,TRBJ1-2,ASSEVAGVNYGYT
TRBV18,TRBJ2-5,ASSRDPGVNQETQY
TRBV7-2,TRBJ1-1,ASSFLQGNTEAF
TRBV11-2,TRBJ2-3,ASSLEAAAGKY
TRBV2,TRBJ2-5,ASSAFPQETQY
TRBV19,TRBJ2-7,ASTDRGGYEQY
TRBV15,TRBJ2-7,ATSRGGTAHSYEQY